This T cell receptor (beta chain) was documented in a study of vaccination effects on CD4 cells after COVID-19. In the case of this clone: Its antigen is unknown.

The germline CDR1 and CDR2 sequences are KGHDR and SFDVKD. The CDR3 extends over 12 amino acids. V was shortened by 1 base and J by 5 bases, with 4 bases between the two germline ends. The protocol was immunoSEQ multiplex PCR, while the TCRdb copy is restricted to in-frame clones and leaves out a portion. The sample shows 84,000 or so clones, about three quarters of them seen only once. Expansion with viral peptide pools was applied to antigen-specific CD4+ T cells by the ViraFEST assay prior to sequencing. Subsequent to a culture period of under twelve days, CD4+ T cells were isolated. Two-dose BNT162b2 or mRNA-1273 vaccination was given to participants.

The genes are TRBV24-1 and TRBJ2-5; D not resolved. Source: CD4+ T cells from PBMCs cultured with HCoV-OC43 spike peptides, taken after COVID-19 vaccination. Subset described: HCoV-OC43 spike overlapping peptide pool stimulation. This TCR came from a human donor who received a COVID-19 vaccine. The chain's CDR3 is CATSDFGETQYF. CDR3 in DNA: TGTGCCACCAGTGATTTTGGGGAGACCCAGTACTTC.